This T cell receptor beta chain was observed in a study of T-cell reconstitution after alpha-beta-depleted transplantation in children. Broader study findings: Newly generated T cells supplied most T-cell counts and diversity one year post-transplant. About two months after transplant, alpha-beta T cells reportedly came from several hundred expanded graft clones. Day-60 TCRbeta diversity that was high in some patients was derived from surviving recipient T cells and thymic progenitors.

Ten or more counts support this clonotype. Its antigen is unknown. Unique molecular identifiers tagged the TCRbeta library. MiXCR, applied by TCRdb to the PCR reads, yields one record per CDR3 protein. The table lists around 72,000 distinct CDR3 sequences, roughly 5% of them singletons. The starting material was PBMCs, mostly from graft donor cells, obtained 180 days after TCRalphabeta/CD19-depleted stem cell transplant. This clonotype originated in a boy in the first two years of life who had a stem cell transplant for acute myeloid leukemia, so the T cells may come from the graft donor.

The CDR3 DNA reads as TGTGCCAGCAGTTACCGCAGGGGGACTAATGAAAAACTGTTTTTT. It codes for CASSYRRGTNEKLFF. The chain uses TRBV6-5 and TRBJ1-4; 7 nucleotides align to TRBD1. Unmatched junction bases numbered 2, after V lost 2 bases and J lost 2 bases. This CDR3 spans 15 amino acids. CDR1 is MNHEY and CDR2 is SVGAGI in the germline V gene.